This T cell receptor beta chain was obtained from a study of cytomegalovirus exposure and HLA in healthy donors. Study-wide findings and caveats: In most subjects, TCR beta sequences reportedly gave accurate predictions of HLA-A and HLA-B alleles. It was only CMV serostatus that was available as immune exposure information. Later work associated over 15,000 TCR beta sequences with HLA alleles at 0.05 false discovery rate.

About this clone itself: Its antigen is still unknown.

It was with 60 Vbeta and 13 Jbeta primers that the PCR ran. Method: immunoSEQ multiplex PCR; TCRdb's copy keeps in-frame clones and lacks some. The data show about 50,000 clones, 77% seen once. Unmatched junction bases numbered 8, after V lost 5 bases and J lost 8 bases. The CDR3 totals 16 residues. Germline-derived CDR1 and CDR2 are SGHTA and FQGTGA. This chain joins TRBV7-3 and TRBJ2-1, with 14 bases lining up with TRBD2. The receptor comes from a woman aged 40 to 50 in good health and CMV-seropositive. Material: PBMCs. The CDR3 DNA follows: TGTGCCAGCAGCCCTCTGACTAGCGGGGGGGCCCATGAGCAGTTCTTC. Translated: CASSPLTSGGAHEQFF. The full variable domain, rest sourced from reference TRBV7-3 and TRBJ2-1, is GAGVSQTPSNKVTEKGKYVELRCDPISGHTALYWYRQSLGQGPEFLIYFQGTGAADDSGLPNDRFFAVRPEGSVSTLKIQRTERGDSAVYLCASSPLTSGGAHEQFFGPGTRLTVL.